The 7 T cell receptor beta chains listed next were all sequenced from one sample in a study of T cell changes during pregnancy in multiple sclerosis. Assay used: immunoSEQ multiplex PCR; TCRdb lists only in-frame clones, some missing. This sample carries approximately 30,000 clones, 90% of them seen once, and the ten largest clones take around an eighth. The starting material was CD8+ T cells from peripheral blood mononuclear cells, obtained in the first trimester of pregnancy. Receptor source: a female donor with multiple sclerosis, enrolled in a pregnancy study.

J is TRBJ1-1 and V is TRBV4-3; D is unclear. Trimming took 0 bases from V and 1 from J, leaving 6 bases between them. The length of the CDR3 is 14 residues. The germline CDR1 and CDR2 sequences are LGHNA and YSLEER. CDR3 nucleotide sequence: TGCGCCAGCAGCCAAGAAGCGGGGAACACTGAAGCTTTCTTT. This sequence encodes CASSQEAGNTEAFF.

The rearrangement joins TRBV29-1 to TRBJ2-1; D is undetermined. The CDR3 has 12 amino acids. Trimming cost V 4 bases and J 15 bases, with 19 bases left between them. Germline-derived CDR1 and CDR2 are SQVTM and ANQGSEA. DNA of the CDR3: TGCAGCGTTGCCCTTTCCGAAGGAGTCTTGTTCTTC. It specifies CSVALSEGVLFF.

This chain joins TRBV28 and TRBJ2-5; 11 bases fit TRBD2. Germline lookup yields CDR1 MDHEN and CDR2 SYDVKM. V shed 6 bases, J shed 2 bases, and the junction held 5 bases outside the gene matches. CDR3 length: 15 residues. Here the CDR3 reads CASSKGLADQETQYF. Written as DNA, the CDR3 is TGTGCCAGCAGCAAGGGACTAGCGGATCAAGAGACCCAGTACTTC.

This clone has more than one count but fewer than ten. The J gene is TRBJ1-1, the V gene TRBV5-1; tentative D call: TRBD1 (6 bases). V dropped 0 bases and J dropped 1 base, with 7 bases sitting between them. Germline CDR1 reads SGHRS; CDR2 reads YFSETQ. The length of the CDR3 is 14 residues. The CDR3 DNA follows: TGCGCCAGCAGCTTGGAAGGGGGGAACACTGAAGCTTTCTTT. The encoded protein is CASSLEGGNTEAFF.

The J gene is TRBJ2-5, the V gene TRBV19; 12 positions agree with TRBD2. In germline, CDR1 is LNHDA, CDR2 SQIVND (reference sequence). Germline trimming cut 8 bases from V and 13 bases from J; bases unmatched to any gene: 11. The CDR3 is made up of 13 amino acids. CDR3 nucleotide sequence: TGTGCCAGTTCGGGACTAGCGGGCTGGGGCCTGTACTTC. Translating gives CASSGLAGWGLYF.

V usage is TRBV7-9 and J usage is TRBJ1-5, with D perhaps TRBD1 (6 bases). The CDR3 runs 12 residues. Trimming left V 5 bases short and J 6 bases short, with 8 bases between. Per germline, CDR1 SEHNR and CDR2 FQNEAQ (reference sequence). The CDR3 spells CASSAGVQPQHF. The CDR3 nucleotides are TGTGCCAGCAGCGCAGGGGTTCAGCCCCAGCATTTT.

The chain couples TRBV4-1 to TRBJ1-2, with 7 nucleotides matching TRBD1. CDR3 size: 15 residues. The V and J ends lost 1 base and 4 bases, in that order; junction bases with no gene match: 6. CDR1 and CDR2 from the germline V gene are MGHRA and YSYEKL. This CDR3 is CASSQGQGDFYGYTF. In nucleotides, the CDR3 is TGCGCCAGCAGCCAAGGACAGGGAGATTTCTATGGCTACACCTTC.